The 31 T cell receptor beta chains in this list originate from one sample, sequenced in a study of T cell repertoires in cytomegalovirus infection. Their recognized antigens are unknown. TCRdb fed the reads into MiXCR, producing one record per CDR3 protein. Here the sample spans about 830,000 distinct CDR3 sequences, approximately 29% being singletons. The sample consisted of cultured CD8+ T cells from PBMCs, taken from culture after CMV antigen stimulation. These receptors were obtained from a human donor in good health (CMV status not recorded). Some clones in this sample may be carry-over from other donors' samples.

The gene calls are TRBV6-1 and TRBJ2-1; D is undetermined. Germline CDR1 is MNHNS and CDR2 is SASEGT. The CDR3 has 16 amino acids. The V end lost 5 bases, the J end lost 0 bases, and 14 bases lay between the germline ends. The CDR3 sequence: CASSLSAGDSYNEQFF. In DNA, the CDR3 is TGTGCCAGCAGTTTATCAGCCGGAGACTCCTACAATGAGCAGTTCTTC.

This clonotype was counted a few times. This chain links TRBV4-1 with TRBJ1-6; a possible D gene is TRBD1 (6 bases). The CDR3 is made up of 15 amino acids. The V gene lost 6 bases and the J gene lost 9 bases, with 18 bases spanning the gap. Germline V gene data show CDR1 as MGHRA and CDR2 as YSYEKL. The DNA of the CDR3 is TGCGCCAGCAGTTTGAACTCAGGGGCAGCTTCACCCCTCCACTTT. Protein: CASSLNSGAASPLHF.

The chain carries TRBV4-1 and TRBJ2-7, with a tentative D call TRBD2 (6 bases). Germline lookup yields CDR1 MGHRA and CDR2 YSYEKL. Trimming took 5 bases from V and 8 from J, leaving 10 bases between them. The CDR3 has 11 residues. The CDR3 sequence: CASSAGGKQYF. The CDR3 DNA sequence: TGCGCCAGCAGCGCTGGAGGGAAGCAGTACTTC.

This clonotype was seen a few times. The chain uses TRBV9 and TRBJ1-2; D is unclear. Germline lookup yields CDR1 SGDLS and CDR2 YYNGEE. V gave up 0 bases and J gave up 7 bases, with 13 bases separating them. This CDR3 has 14 amino acids. CDR3 sequence (DNA): TGTGCCAGCAGCGTAGCTACAACTCCGGGTGGCTACACCTTC. Its protein product is CASSVATTPGGYTF.

This clonotype has just a few counts. V is TRBV4-1 and J is TRBJ1-4; D is ambiguous. CDR3 length equals 15 residues. Germline V gene lookup returns CDR1 MGHRA and CDR2 YSYEKL. Trimming left V 0 bases short and J 0 bases short, with 5 bases between. CDR3 DNA sequence: TGCGCCAGCAGCCAAGAGATTGCAACTAATGAAAAACTGTTTTTT. Protein product: CASSQEIATNEKLFF.

The V gene is TRBV28, the J gene TRBJ2-5; TRBD1 agrees at 7 bases. The ends lost 6 bases at V and 3 bases at J; junction bases unmatched: 13. The CDR3 extends over 16 amino acids. The germline V gene encodes CDR1 MDHEN and CDR2 SYDVKM. The CDR3 spells CASSSMDLGTEETQYF. CDR3 bases: TGTGCCAGCAGCTCAATGGATTTGGGGACAGAAGAGACCCAGTACTTC.

V usage is TRBV19 and J usage is TRBJ1-1; D unclear. In germline, CDR1 is LNHDA, CDR2 SQIVND (reference sequence). CDR3 length equals 13 residues. V shed 3 bases and J shed 7 bases, with 12 bases lying between them. The CDR3 bases are TGTGCCAGTAGTATTGGACCGGTGGGTGAAGCTTTCTTT. Encoded protein: CASSIGPVGEAFF. Looking up the rest from reference TRBV19 and TRBJ1-1 gives the full variable domain: DGGITQSPKYLFRKEGQNVTLSCEQNLNHDAMYWYRQDPGQGLRLIYYSQIVNDFQKGDIAEGYSVSREKKESFPLTVTSAQKNPTAFYLCASSIGPVGEAFFGQGTRLTVV.

This chain links TRBV7-6 with TRBJ2-2; 8 nucleotides match TRBD1. This CDR3 has 14 residues. Trimming at V came to 4 bases and at J to 9 bases, leaving 7 bases not matched to a gene. From germline, CDR1 is SGHVS and CDR2 FNYEAQ. In nucleotides, the CDR3 is TGTGCCAGCAGCTACCCAGGGGGCGCGTGGGAGCTGTTTTTT. Its translation is CASSYPGGAWELFF.

V is TRBV12-3 or TRBV12-4 and J is TRBJ1-1; a possible D gene is TRBD1 (5 bases). The germline V and J ends were trimmed by 11 bases and 3 bases, with 19 bases remaining between them. This CDR3 has 14 residues. CDR3 protein: CAQRGNTRDTEAFF. CDR3 DNA: TGTGCCCAACGGGGGAACACCAGGGACACTGAAGCTTTCTTT.

There are many counts of this clonotype. The chain links TRBV7-2 to TRBJ1-3; D ambiguous. V shed 1 base and J shed 0 bases, with 7 bases lying between them. This CDR3 spans 15 amino acids. Germline V gives CDR1 SGHTA, CDR2 FQGNSA. Here the CDR3 reads CASSLEAISGNTIYF. CDR3 nucleotide sequence: TGTGCCAGCAGCTTAGAGGCGATCTCTGGAAACACCATATATTTT.

Turning to this clonotype: At one of its ends the junction is not consistent with the germline gene, which may arise from a read error. The rearrangement links TRBV4-1 to TRBJ1-4, with D possibly matching TRBD1 (6 bases). This CDR3 comprises 14 residues. Per germline, CDR1 MGHRA and CDR2 YSYEKL. The CDR3 DNA sequence: TGTGCCAGCAGCCCCGGGGGGCAGGGTGAAAAACTGTTTTTT. Translated: CASSPGGQGEKLFF.

V gene TRBV7-9 combines with J gene TRBJ2-3, with D tentatively TRBD2 (5 bases). The V end lost 5 bases, the J end lost 2 bases, and 14 bases lay between the germline ends. Germline lookup yields CDR1 SEHNR and CDR2 FQNEAQ (reference sequence). The CDR3 totals 15 residues. CDR3 sequence: CASSPRSGFTDTQYF. The CDR3 nucleotides are TGTGCCAGCAGCCCTCGGTCGGGGTTCACAGATACGCAGTATTTT.

This clonotype was detected many times. The genes are TRBV7-9 and TRBJ1-4; 7 bases map to TRBD1. Trimming cost V 2 bases and J 13 bases; bases outside gene matches: 7. The CDR3 is made up of 13 amino acids. Germline loops: CDR1 SEHNR, CDR2 FQNEAQ (reference sequence). The CDR3 is CASSLSRDRGLFF. In DNA form, the CDR3 reads TGTGCCAGCAGCTTAAGCCGGGACAGAGGACTGTTTTTT.

The chain recombines TRBV4-1 with TRBJ2-7; TRBD1 aligns across 11 bases. The CDR3 is made up of 15 amino acids. Germline CDR1 reads MGHRA; CDR2 reads YSYEKL. V shed 5 bases and J 2 bases; nucleotides not matched to a gene: 5. CDR3 coding DNA: TGCGCCAGCAGCTACGGACAGGGGGCCGCCTACGAGCAGTACGTC. Residues: CASSYGQGAAYEQYV.

This clonotype was recorded many times. CDR3: CAIPRTDRPRGVTF. CDR3 in DNA: TGTGCCATCCCCCGGACGGACAGACCTAGGGGTGTAACCTTC. V is TRBV12-3 or TRBV12-4 and J is TRBJ1-2; D might be TRBD1 (6 bases). The germline V and J ends were trimmed by 10 bases and 14 bases, with 29 bases remaining between them. The CDR3 has 14 residues.

The chain carries TRBV10-3 and TRBJ2-7, with 12 bases that match TRBD1. The CDR3 totals 14 residues. Germline V gene lookup returns CDR1 ENHRY and CDR2 SYGVKD. The trim removed 7 bases at V and 4 bases at J, leaving 5 bases unmatched. The CDR3, as DNA: TGTGCCATCACCTCGGGACAGGGGGCGTACGAGCAGTACTTC. It encodes CAITSGQGAYEQYF.

Here the CDR3 DNA reads TGTGCCAGCAGCTTTGGAACGGCTATCACAGATACGCAGTATTTT. This gives the protein CASSFGTAITDTQYF. V is TRBV5-6 and J is TRBJ2-3; no definite D call. Germline CDR1 is SGHDT and CDR2 is YYEEEE. V was trimmed by 2 bases and J by 2 bases, leaving 12 bases between them. The CDR3 is 15 residues long.

The genes are TRBV13 and TRBJ2-1; 7 bases agree with TRBD1. Germline trimming cut 2 bases from V and 6 bases from J; bases unmatched to any gene: 4. Germline CDR1 and CDR2: PRHDT and FYEKMQ (reference sequence). CDR3 size: 14 residues. The CDR3: CASSLTGQVNEQFF. The DNA for the CDR3 is TGTGCCAGCAGCTTAACTGGACAGGTCAATGAGCAGTTCTTC.

This sequence joins TRBV10-3 and TRBJ2-3; TRBD1 matches 8 bases. From germline, CDR1 is ENHRY and CDR2 SYGVKD. This CDR3 has 15 amino acids. The ends lost 5 bases at V and 3 bases at J; junction bases unmatched: 7. For the CDR3, the DNA is TGTGCCATCAGTACCTGGACAGGGACGACAGATACGCAGTATTTT. Protein sequence: CAISTWTGTTDTQYF.

V is TRBV12-3 or TRBV12-4 and J is TRBJ2-5; D tentatively reads TRBD1 or TRBD2 (5 bases each). V lost 5 bases, J lost 1 base, and 17 bases lay in between. The CDR3 extends over 16 amino acids. The CDR3 bases are TGTGCCAGCAGTCAGACCCTTCGGGACGGCCAAGAGACCCAGTACTTC. Amino acid sequence: CASSQTLRDGQETQYF.

This clonotype was seen more than once but under ten times. V gene TRBV7-9 combines with J gene TRBJ2-5; D not certain. The CDR3 is 13 residues long. V was clipped by 6 bases and J by 6 bases, with 14 bases between them. Looked up from germline, CDR1 is SEHNR and CDR2 is FQNEAQ (reference sequence). CDR3 DNA: TGTGCCAGCAGGGACGGCGTGTTACAGACCCAGTACTTC. Amino acids: CASRDGVLQTQYF.

V is TRBV6-5 and J is TRBJ2-7, with D tentatively TRBD1 or TRBD2 (5 bases each). Germline CDR1 and CDR2: MNHEY and SVGAGI. This CDR3 contains 17 residues. The V and J ends lost 4 bases and 0 bases respectively, with 19 bases between them. CDR3 nucleotide sequence: TGTGCCAGCAGTTCCCAGCATCAGGGACCTAGCTCCTACGAGCAGTACTTC. Translated: CASSSQHQGPSSYEQYF.

This clonotype appeared a few times. This chain links TRBV19 with TRBJ1-2, with 10 bases that match TRBD1. Germline loops: CDR1 LNHDA, CDR2 SQIVND (reference sequence). The CDR3 sequence is 13 residues long. V gave up 7 bases and J gave up 8 bases; unmatched junction bases: 7. The CDR3 region has the DNA TGTGCCAGTATGCGGGGACAGGGGCTGGGCTACACCTTC. The encoded protein is CASMRGQGLGYTF.

V is TRBV2 and J is TRBJ2-1; no reliable D call. The CDR3 is made up of 10 amino acids. Germline V gene lookup returns CDR1 SNHLY and CDR2 FYNNEI. The V gene lost 7 bases and the J gene lost 10 bases, with 8 bases spanning the gap. DNA of the CDR3: TGTGCCAGCACCCGGTCGGAGCAGTTCTTC. Its translation is CASTRSEQFF.

This clonotype was recorded a few times. This chain joins TRBV7-9 and TRBJ1-1, with 9 bases aligning to TRBD1. The CDR3 is made up of 13 amino acids. The V gene end was trimmed by 3 bases and the J gene end by 7 bases; junction bases not matched to a gene: 3. Germline V lookup: CDR1 SEHNR, CDR2 FQNEAQ (reference sequence). CDR3 region: CASSFGTGIEAFF. CDR3 coding DNA: TGTGCCAGCAGCTTCGGGACAGGGATTGAAGCTTTCTTT. The whole variable domain, filled in from reference TRBV7-9 and TRBJ1-1, reads DTGVSQNPRHKITKRGQNVTFRCDPISEHNRLYWYRQTLGQGPEFLTYFQNEAQLEKSRLLSDRFSAERPKGSFSTLEIQRTEQGDSAMYLCASSFGTGIEAFFGQGTRLTVV.

This clonotype showed up just a few times. The chain employs TRBV7-8 and TRBJ2-5, with TRBD2 as a possible D gene (5 bases). The CDR3 length is 14 residues. CDR1 is SGHVS, CDR2 FQNEAQ, per germline. V lost 2 bases, J lost 5 bases, and 12 bases lay in between. The CDR3 sequence: CASSLLLGGETQYF. The CDR3 nucleotides read TGTGCCAGCAGCTTATTACTGGGCGGGGAGACCCAGTACTTC.

The gene calls are TRBV9 and TRBJ2-6, with a possible D match to TRBD1 (6 bases). The CDR3 has 17 amino acids. Trimming left V 4 bases short and J 4 bases short, with 18 bases between. The germline CDR1 and CDR2 sequences are SGDLS and YYNGEE. CDR3 in DNA: TGTGCCAGCAGCCTGTCGCTCGCAGGGGACGGGGCCAACGTCCTGACTTTC. Translation: CASSLSLAGDGANVLTF.

This clonotype came up many times. The chain is built from TRBV12-3 or TRBV12-4 and TRBJ2-5; D not resolved. The V end was cut by 6 bases, the J end by 1 base, with 18 bases between. This CDR3 comprises 16 residues. The CDR3 DNA sequence: TGTGCCAGCAGCCCCGTGGAACCAGCAATCCAAGAGACCCAGTACTTC. Its protein is CASSPVEPAIQETQYF.

This clonotype was detected only a few times. The chain has TRBV7-2 and TRBJ2-1; TRBD1 matches 10 bases. This CDR3 spans 16 amino acids. V was pared by 3 bases and J by 0 bases, with 2 bases of the junction left unmatched. Per germline, CDR1 SGHTA and CDR2 FQGNSA. CDR3 sequence reads: CASSLRTGGSYNEQFF. DNA of the CDR3: TGTGCCAGCAGCTTGAGGACAGGGGGCTCCTACAATGAGCAGTTCTTC.

V usage is TRBV9 and J usage is TRBJ2-1; 10 positions agree with TRBD2. The CDR3 extends over 16 amino acids. CDR1 is SGDLS and CDR2 is YYNGEE in the germline V gene. V lost 0 bases and J lost 4; bases outside the gene matches: 4. CDR3 sequence: CASSVGSGGTYNEQFF. In DNA, the CDR3 is TGTGCCAGCAGCGTAGGTAGCGGGGGGACTTACAATGAGCAGTTCTTC.

The chain uses TRBV6-6 and TRBJ1-1, with D unclear. This CDR3 region has 13 residues. Looked up from germline, CDR1 is MNHNY and CDR2 is SVGAGI (reference sequence). V was cut by 2 bases and J by 3 bases, with 7 bases left in between. As DNA, the CDR3 is TGTGCCAGCAGTTACGTTGGGCACACTGAAGCTTTCTTT. This translates into CASSYVGHTEAFF.